This TCR beta chain was captured in a study of blood T cell repertoires in COVID-19. As for the study in general: From the United States, Italy and Spain came samples of acute and convalescent COVID-19. In each case, the material was cDNA or gDNA derived from T cells, B-cell-depleted T cells, or PBMCs.

Germline CDR1 is SGHTA and CDR2 is FQGNSA. This CDR3 has 16 amino acids. The junction had 12 bases not matched to a gene; V was cut back by 5 bases and J by 2 bases. Authors' analysis steps: Researchers report that nucleated cell counts were estimated from reference gene primer amplification. Clones were sequenced by immunoSEQ multiplex PCR, and TCRdb holds only the in-frame ones, with some missing. V and J calls and clone size are copied from that table; D and trimming were computed from the DNA. The data hold some 270,000 clones, with roughly 89% observed a single time. J is TRBJ2-7 and V is TRBV7-2; 7 bases line up with TRBD1. Sample: peripheral blood. The TCR sequence derives from a man between 50 and 59 years old with acute or convalescent COVID-19. The CDR3 is CASSTLPGGSTYEQYF. The CDR3 coding sequence is TGTGCCAGCAGCACCCTCCCAGGGGGATCCACCTACGAGCAGTACTTC.